This TCR beta chain was documented in a study of T cell repertoires in cytomegalovirus infection. Study background: Recently described HLA-C-restricted plus well-studied HLA-B-restricted CMV epitopes were used.

Concerning this clonotype itself: As yet, its antigen is unknown.

MiXCR, run by TCRdb on the reads, gives a single entry per CDR3 protein. The sample contains 450,000 to 650,000 distinct CDR3 sequences, around 40% of which appear only once. The study's findings and limits: People with CMV and the relevant HLA were identified by cumulative public TCR beta family frequency.

The CDR3 totals 12 residues. Trimming took off 6 bases at V and 6 bases at J, with 11 bases between the two ends. The sequencing used cultured PBMCs, collected from culture after CMV antigen stimulation. The receptor's source is a human donor in good health (CMV status not recorded). Some clones in this sample may be carry-over from other donors' samples. This rearrangement joins TRBV12-3 or TRBV12-4 to TRBJ1-1; D gene unclear. CDR3 sequence (DNA): TGTGCCAGCAGCCCTAGGAGGCCTGAAGCTTTCTTT. Protein: CASSPRRPEAFF.